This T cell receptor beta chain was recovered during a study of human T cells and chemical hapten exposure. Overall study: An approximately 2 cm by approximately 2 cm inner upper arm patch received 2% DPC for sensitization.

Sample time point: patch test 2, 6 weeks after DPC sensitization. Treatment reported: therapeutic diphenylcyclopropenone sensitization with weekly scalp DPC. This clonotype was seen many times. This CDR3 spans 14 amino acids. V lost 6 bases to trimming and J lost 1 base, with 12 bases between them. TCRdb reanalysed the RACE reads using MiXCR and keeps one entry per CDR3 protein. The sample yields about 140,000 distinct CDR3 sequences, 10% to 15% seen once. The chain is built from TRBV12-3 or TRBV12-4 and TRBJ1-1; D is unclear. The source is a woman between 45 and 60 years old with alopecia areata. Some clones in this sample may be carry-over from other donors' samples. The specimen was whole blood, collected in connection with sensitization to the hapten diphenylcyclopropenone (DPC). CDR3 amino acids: CASSKRPGNTEAFF. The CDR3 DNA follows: TGTGCCAGCAGCAAAAGACCGGGGAACACTGAAGCTTTCTTT.